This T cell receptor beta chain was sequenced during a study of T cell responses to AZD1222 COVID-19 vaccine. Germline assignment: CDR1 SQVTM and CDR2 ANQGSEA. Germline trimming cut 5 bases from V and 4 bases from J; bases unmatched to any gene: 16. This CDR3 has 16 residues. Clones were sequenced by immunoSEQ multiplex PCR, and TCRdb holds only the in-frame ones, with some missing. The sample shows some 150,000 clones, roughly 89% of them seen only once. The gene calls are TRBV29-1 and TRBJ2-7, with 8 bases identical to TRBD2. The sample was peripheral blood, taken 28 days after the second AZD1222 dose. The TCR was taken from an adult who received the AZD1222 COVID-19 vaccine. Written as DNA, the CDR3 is TGCAGCGTTTGGGAGAGGACCGGGACTAGAAAGTACGAGCAGTACTTC. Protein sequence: CSVWERTGTRKYEQYF.